These 22 T cell receptor beta chains came from one sample sequenced in a study of cytomegalovirus exposure and HLA in healthy donors. PCR primers comprised 60 Vbeta and 13 Jbeta primers. Sequencing was performed with immunoSEQ multiplex PCR; in TCRdb, only in-frame clones are kept and a portion is missing. The sample contains 85,000 to 130,000 clones, approximately 76% of which appear only once. Sequencing was done on a sample of PBMCs. Source of these receptors: a woman in her late teens or twenties in good health and CMV-seropositive.

CDR3 coding DNA: TGTGCCAGCAGCGATGGACAGATCCTCTACGAGCAGTACTTC. This gives the protein CASSDGQILYEQYF. The chain recombines TRBV28 with TRBJ2-7, with D perhaps matching TRBD1 (6 bases). Trimming cost V 6 bases and J 3 bases, with 15 bases left between them. Germline V gene sequence: CDR1 MDHEN, CDR2 SYDVKM. The CDR3 length is 14 residues.

The chain is built from TRBV13 and TRBJ2-7; 8 bases match TRBD2. Germline values: CDR1 PRHDT, CDR2 FYEKMQ (reference sequence). The CDR3 runs to 16 residues. The trim removed 4 bases at V and 0 bases at J, leaving 8 bases unmatched. The CDR3 loop reads CASSWETSGSSYEQYF. The CDR3 nucleotides read TGTGCCAGCAGCTGGGAAACTAGCGGTAGCTCCTACGAGCAGTACTTC.

V usage is TRBV6-1 and J usage is TRBJ2-1, with 7 nucleotides matching TRBD2. V lost 2 bases and J lost 0; bases outside the gene matches: 1. Germline loops: CDR1 MNHNS, CDR2 SASEGT. The CDR3 extends over 15 amino acids. The DNA for the CDR3 is TGTGCCAGCAGTGAACGCGGGAGCTCCTACAATGAGCAGTTCTTC. This gives the protein CASSERGSSYNEQFF.

This chain's CDR3 is CASSASGTATSYEQYF. The CDR3 bases are TGTGCCAGCAGTGCGTCAGGGACAGCGACCTCCTACGAGCAGTACTTC. The J gene is TRBJ2-7, the V gene TRBV25-1, with 7 nucleotides matching TRBD1. The CDR3 contains 16 residues. Trimming cost V 4 bases and J 0 bases; bases outside gene matches: 9. CDR1 is MGHDK and CDR2 is SYGVNS in the germline V gene.

The chain links TRBV7-8 to TRBJ2-1; perhaps TRBD1 as D (5 bases). Germline V gives CDR1 SGHVS, CDR2 FQNEAQ. The CDR3 contains 15 residues. V lost 1 base to trimming and J lost 2 bases, with 9 bases between them. The CDR3 loop reads CASSLGTSPYNEQFF. As DNA, the CDR3 is TGTGCCAGCAGCTTAGGGACATCACCCTACAATGAGCAGTTCTTC.

The rearrangement links TRBV6-1 to TRBJ1-1; unclear D gene. Germline CDR1 reads MNHNS; CDR2 reads SASEGT. The CDR3 length is 13 residues. V lost 7 bases to trimming and J lost 3 bases, with 12 bases between them. The CDR3 DNA follows: TGTGCCAGCAATCTGTTAATCTACACTGAAGCTTTCTTT. It yields the protein CASNLLIYTEAFF.

V and J are TRBV28 and TRBJ2-5; D is possibly TRBD2 (6 bases). The CDR3 consists of 14 residues. The V end was cut by 5 bases, the J end by 7 bases, with 17 bases between. Per the germline V gene, CDR1 is MDHEN and CDR2 is SYDVKM. CDR3: CASSPEGPPGTQYF. The CDR3 DNA reads TGTGCCAGCAGTCCGGAGGGGCCCCCAGGGACCCAGTACTTC.

The chain is built from TRBV27 and TRBJ2-3, with 8 bases identical to TRBD2. There are 17 residues in the CDR3. J lost 4 bases, V lost 5 bases, and 14 bases had no gene match. Per germline, CDR1 MNHEY and CDR2 SMNVEV (reference sequence). The CDR3 DNA follows: TGTGCCAGCAGTACCCTTTCGACGGGAGGGTCCCCAGATACGCAGTATTTT. Translated: CASSTLSTGGSPDTQYF.

This clone appeared a few times. The chain combines TRBV2 with TRBJ1-4; perhaps TRBD1 as D (6 bases). Deletions cut 2 bases from V and 4 bases from J, with 8 bases between. Germline V gives CDR1 SNHLY, CDR2 FYNNEI. CDR3 length: 14 residues. This chain's CDR3 is CASSELRGNEKLFF. DNA for the CDR3: TGTGCCAGCAGTGAACTCAGGGGTAATGAAAAACTGTTTTTT. Together with reference TRBV2 and TRBJ1-4, the CDR3 gives the full variable domain: EPEVTQTPSHQVTQMGQEVILRCVPISNHLYFYWYRQILGQKVEFLVSFYNNEISEKSEIFDDQFSVERPDGSNFTLKIRSTKLEDSAMYFCASSELRGNEKLFFGSGTQLSVL.

This chain uses TRBV7-8 with TRBJ2-2; 7 bases agree with TRBD2. Germline CDR1 is SGHVS and CDR2 is FQNEAQ. The CDR3 is made up of 17 amino acids. V gave up 1 base and J gave up 5 bases; unmatched junction bases: 10. CDR3 coding DNA: TGTGCCAGCAGCTTAGTCTGGGGGGGGATAATAACCGGGGAGCTGTTTTTT. Protein: CASSLVWGGIITGELFF.

The chain employs TRBV5-1 and TRBJ1-4; D not resolved. CDR3 length: 15 residues. V dropped 4 bases and J dropped 11 bases, with 21 bases sitting between them. Germline CDR1 reads SGHRS; CDR2 reads YFSETQ. As DNA, the CDR3 is TGCGCCAGCAGCCCTTCGGGGTCCTCTCTCGGGAAACTGTTTTTT. The encoded protein is CASSPSGSSLGKLFF. Looking up the rest from reference TRBV5-1 and TRBJ1-4 gives the full variable domain: KAGVTQTPRYLIKTRGQQVTLSCSPISGHRSVSWYQQTPGQGLQFLFEYFSETQRNKGNFPGRFSGRQFSNSRSEMNVSTLELGDSALYLCASSPSGSSLGKLFFGSGTQLSVL.

In DNA, the CDR3 is TGTGCCAGCAGTTATGGGACTAGCGGGGTTCCCTACGAGCAGTACTTC. This encodes CASSYGTSGVPYEQYF. This chain connects TRBV6-5 to TRBJ2-5, with 13 bases matching TRBD2. The DNA end is more similar to TRBJ2-7, so the J call may be wrong. The CDR3 length is 16 residues. In germline, CDR1 is MNHEY, CDR2 SVGAGI.

The chain uses TRBV5-4 and TRBJ2-7; 10 bases line up with TRBD1. This CDR3 region has 16 residues. J was trimmed by 6 bases and V by 0 bases; bases with no gene match: 9. The germline V gene encodes CDR1 SGHNT and CDR2 YYREEE (reference sequence). CDR3 DNA sequence: TGTGCCAGCAGCTTGGTCGGGACAGGGGAAGCTTCCGAGCAGTACTTC. The encoded protein is CASSLVGTGEASEQYF.

The rearrangement links TRBV28 to TRBJ2-3, with 14 bases that match TRBD2. CDR1 and CDR2 from the germline V gene are MDHEN and SYDVKM. V lost 4 bases to trimming and J lost 9 bases; unmatched junction nucleotides: 3. The CDR3 spans 14 residues. The CDR3 loop is CASSSGLAGDTQYF. The CDR3 DNA reads TGTGCCAGCAGTTCGGGACTAGCGGGAGACACGCAGTATTTT.

The chain links TRBV4-1 to TRBJ2-1; weak D call: TRBD2 (6 bases). Trimming took 0 bases from V and 6 from J, leaving 12 bases between them. The CDR3 is made up of 15 amino acids. Germline V gene lookup returns CDR1 MGHRA and CDR2 YSYEKL. CDR3 DNA sequence: TGCGCCAGCAGCCAAGATCTCACTAGCACCAATGAGCAGTTCTTC. Its protein is CASSQDLTSTNEQFF.

The chain is built from TRBV11-3 and TRBJ1-1; 8 bases map to TRBD1. CDR3 size: 14 residues. CDR1 and CDR2 (germline): SGHNT, YENEEA. V gave up 0 bases and J gave up 10 bases; unmatched junction bases: 7. The CDR3 loop reads CASSLEGGTGRAFF. CDR3 coding DNA: TGTGCCAGCAGCTTAGAGGGGGGGACAGGCCGAGCTTTCTTT.

The rearrangement uses TRBV20-1 and TRBJ2-1; TRBD2 might be the D (6 bases). CDR1 and CDR2 (germline): DFQATT, SNEGSKA (reference sequence). CDR3 length equals 11 residues. The CDR3 sequence: CSGGFWDEQFF. DNA for the CDR3: TGCAGCGGAGGGTTTTGGGATGAGCAGTTCTTC.

A few counts support this clone. The gene calls are TRBV27 and TRBJ2-7, with D perhaps TRBD1 (7 bases). The germline V gene has CDR1 MNHEY and CDR2 SMNVEV (reference sequence). Trimming shortened V by 6 bases and J by 2 bases, and 14 bases separated the two germline ends. This CDR3 comprises 14 residues. This CDR3 is CASRRAGQTYEQYF. In nucleotides, the CDR3 is TGTGCCAGCAGACGCGCGGGACAGACCTACGAGCAGTACTTC.

The chain is built from TRBV7-9 and TRBJ1-4; the D gene is possibly TRBD1 (5 bases). The V gene lost 6 bases and the J gene lost 3 bases, with 11 bases spanning the gap. In germline, CDR1 is SEHNR, CDR2 FQNEAQ (reference sequence). The CDR3 contains 14 residues. The CDR3 here is CASRPWGANEKLFF. The CDR3 nucleotides read TGTGCCAGCAGACCTTGGGGGGCTAATGAAAAACTGTTTTTT.

In this sample, this clone turned up a few times. This chain connects TRBV30 to TRBJ1-5; D not resolved. V lost 0 bases to trimming and J lost 3 bases, with 12 bases between them. CDR1 and CDR2 (germline): GTSNPN, SVGIG (reference sequence). The CDR3 runs 15 residues. CDR3 bases: TGTGCCTGGAGTGTAGGAGCATACCCCAATCAGCCCCAGCATTTT. Residues: CAWSVGAYPNQPQHF.

V is TRBV7-9 and J is TRBJ1-1, with a weak D call TRBD1 (6 bases). Between the trimmed V and J ends, which lost 5 bases and 4 bases, there was a span of 8 bases. The CDR3 is made up of 12 amino acids. Germline assignment: CDR1 SEHNR and CDR2 FQNEAQ (reference sequence). In DNA form, the CDR3 reads TGTGCCAGCAGCGTCAGGGGCACTGAAGCTTTCTTT. It encodes CASSVRGTEAFF.

The chain uses TRBV5-1 and TRBJ2-5, with TRBD1 as a possible D gene (5 bases). The V gene lost 0 bases and the J gene lost 4 bases, with 10 bases spanning the gap. CDR3 size: 14 residues. CDR1 is SGHRS, CDR2 YFSETQ, per germline. CDR3: CASSLGVGAETQYF. The CDR3 bases are TGCGCCAGCAGCTTGGGGGTTGGGGCAGAGACCCAGTACTTC.